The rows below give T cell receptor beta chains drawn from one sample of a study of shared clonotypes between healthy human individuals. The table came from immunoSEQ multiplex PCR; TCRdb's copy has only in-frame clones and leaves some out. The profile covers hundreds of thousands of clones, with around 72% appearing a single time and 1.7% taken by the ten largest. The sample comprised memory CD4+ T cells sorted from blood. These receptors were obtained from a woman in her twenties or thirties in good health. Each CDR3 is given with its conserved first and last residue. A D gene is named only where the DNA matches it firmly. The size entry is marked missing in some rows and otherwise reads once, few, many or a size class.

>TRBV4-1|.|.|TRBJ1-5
CASSQGRVGDQPQHF
TGCGCCAGCAGCCAAGGCAGGGTCGGCGATCAGCCCCAGCATTTT
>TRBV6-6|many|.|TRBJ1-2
CASSYSSREDGYTF
TGTGCCAGCAGTTACTCTTCCAGAGAGGATGGCTACACCTTC
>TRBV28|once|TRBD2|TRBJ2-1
CASSSSGKVSNEQFF
TGTGCCAGCAGTTCTAGCGGGAAGGTCTCCAATGAGCAGTTCTTC
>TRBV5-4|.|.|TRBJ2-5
CASSLAGLAGLIETQYF
TGTGCCAGCAGCTTGGCGGGTTTGGCGGGATTGATCGAGACCCAGTACTTC
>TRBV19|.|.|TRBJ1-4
CASSPPGPRATNEKLFF
TGTGCCAGTAGCCCGCCGGGACCGCGGGCAACTAATGAAAAACTGTTTTTT
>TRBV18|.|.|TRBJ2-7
CASSPAGIFYEQYF
TGTGCCAGCTCACCGGCAGGGATTTTCTACGAGCAGTACTTC
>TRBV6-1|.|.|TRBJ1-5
CASSGGQGLNQPQHF
TGTGCCAGCAGTGGGGGCCAGGGCCTCAATCAGCCCCAGCATTTT
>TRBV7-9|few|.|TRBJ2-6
CASSQRLSGANVLTF
TGTGCCAGCAGCCAGCGACTCTCTGGGGCCAACGTCCTGACTTTC
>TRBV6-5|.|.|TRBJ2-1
CASNASPSSYNEQFF
TGTGCCAGCAATGCTAGCCCTAGCTCCTACAATGAGCAGTTCTTC
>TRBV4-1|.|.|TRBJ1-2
CASSQSNSGERYGYTF
TGCGCCAGCAGCCAGAGTAACTCAGGGGAACGATATGGCTACACCTTC
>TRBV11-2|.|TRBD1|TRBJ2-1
CASSLDQGDEQFF
TGTGCCAGCAGCTTAGATCAGGGGGATGAGCAGTTCTTC
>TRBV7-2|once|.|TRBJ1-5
CASSLEGGNQPQHF
TGTGCCAGCAGCTTAGAGGGAGGTAATCAGCCCCAGCATTTT
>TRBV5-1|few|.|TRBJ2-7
CASSPWVVEGVEQYF
TGCGCCAGCAGCCCCTGGGTCGTAGAAGGAGTCGAGCAGTACTTC
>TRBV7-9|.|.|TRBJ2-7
CASSQQADSYEQYF
TGTGCCAGCAGCCAGCAGGCGGATTCCTACGAGCAGTACTTC
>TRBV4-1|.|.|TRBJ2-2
CASSRPVELKANTGELFF
TGCGCCAGCAGCCGCCCGGTAGAACTAAAAGCGAACACCGGGGAGCTGTTTTTT
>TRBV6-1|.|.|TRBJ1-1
CASSLGRGNTEAFF
TGTGCCAGCAGTCTAGGGAGGGGTAACACTGAAGCTTTCTTT
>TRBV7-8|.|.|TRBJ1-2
CASSRAAVNYGYTF
TGTGCCAGCAGCCGGGCCGCGGTTAACTATGGCTACACCTTC
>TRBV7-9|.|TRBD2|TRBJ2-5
CASSSAAGGQETQYF
TGTGCCAGCAGCTCCGCAGCGGGAGGGCAAGAGACCCAGTACTTC
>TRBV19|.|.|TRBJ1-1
CASSIRPPGEAFF
TGTGCCAGTAGTATCAGGCCTCCCGGGGAAGCTTTCTTT
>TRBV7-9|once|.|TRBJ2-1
CASSLPREQFF
TGTGCCAGCAGCTTACCTAGGGAGCAGTTCTTC
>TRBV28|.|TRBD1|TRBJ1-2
CASSSIPGQAYGYTF
TGTGCCAGCAGCTCCATACCCGGACAGGCCTATGGCTACACCTTC
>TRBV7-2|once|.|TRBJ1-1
CASSLAGSGYAFF
TGTGCCAGCAGCTTAGCGGGTTCAGGGTACGCTTTCTTT
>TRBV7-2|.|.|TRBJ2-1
CASSLPGLLNEQFF
TGTGCCAGCAGCTTACCAGGACTATTAAATGAGCAGTTCTTC
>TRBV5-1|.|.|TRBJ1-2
CASSLTMDGYTF
TGCGCCAGCAGCTTGACGATGGATGGCTACACCTTC
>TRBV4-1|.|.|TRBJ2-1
CASSQGTGWVNEQFF
TGCGCCAGCAGCCAAGGAACAGGGTGGGTCAATGAGCAGTTCTTC
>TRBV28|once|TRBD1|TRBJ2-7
CASSPWGQADSYEQYF
TGTGCCAGCAGTCCATGGGGACAGGCGGATTCCTACGAGCAGTACTTC
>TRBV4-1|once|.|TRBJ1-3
CASSQDLGLSGNTIYF
TGCGCCAGCAGCCAAGATTTGGGACTCTCTGGAAACACCATATATTTT
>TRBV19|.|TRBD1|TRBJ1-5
CASSIEARGRLQPQHF
TGTGCCAGTAGTATAGAGGCCAGGGGGCGCCTTCAGCCCCAGCATTTT
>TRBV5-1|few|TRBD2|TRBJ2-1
CASSLVSSGYNEQFF
TGCGCCAGCAGCTTGGTCTCTAGCGGTTACAATGAGCAGTTCTTC
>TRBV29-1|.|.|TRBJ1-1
CSVVGGNTEAFF
TGCAGCGTTGTAGGGGGGAACACTGAAGCTTTCTTT
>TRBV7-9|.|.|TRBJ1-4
CASSTPTGTEEKLFF
TGTGCCAGCAGCACCCCGACTGGGACGGAAGAAAAACTGTTTTTT
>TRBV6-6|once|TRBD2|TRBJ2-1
CASTRAGDPPGEQFF
TGTGCCAGCACGAGAGCGGGAGACCCCCCGGGTGAGCAGTTCTTC
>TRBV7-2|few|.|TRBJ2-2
CASSFYTGELFF
TGTGCCAGCAGCTTTTACACCGGGGAGCTGTTTTTT
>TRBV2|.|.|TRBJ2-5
CASSARLQSPARQETQYF
TGTGCCAGCAGTGCCCGACTACAATCGCCGGCCCGACAAGAGACCCAGTACTTC
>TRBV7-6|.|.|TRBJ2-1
CASSLGDVNEQFF
TGTGCCAGCAGCCTAGGGGATGTGAATGAGCAGTTCTTC
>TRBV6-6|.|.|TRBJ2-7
CASSHRLSYEQYF
TGTGCCAGCAGTCACAGGCTCTCCTACGAGCAGTACTTC
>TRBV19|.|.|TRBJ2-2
CASSIAAGNGELFF
TGTGCCAGTAGTATAGCGGCAGGAAACGGGGAGCTGTTTTTT
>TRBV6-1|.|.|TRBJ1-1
CASSVAGQFTEAFF
TGTGCCAGCAGTGTTGCCGGACAGTTCACTGAAGCTTTCTTT
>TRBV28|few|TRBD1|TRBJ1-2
CASSFSGQGVASYTF
TGTGCCAGCAGTTTTTCGGGACAGGGGGTCGCTAGCTACACCTTC
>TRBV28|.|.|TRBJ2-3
CASSHRWGLSTDTQYF
TGTGCCAGCAGCCATCGGTGGGGGCTAAGCACAGATACGCAGTATTTT
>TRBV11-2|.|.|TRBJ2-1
CASSLNHPTRLENEQFF
TGTGCCAGCAGCTTGAACCACCCGACAAGACTAGAGAATGAGCAGTTCTTC